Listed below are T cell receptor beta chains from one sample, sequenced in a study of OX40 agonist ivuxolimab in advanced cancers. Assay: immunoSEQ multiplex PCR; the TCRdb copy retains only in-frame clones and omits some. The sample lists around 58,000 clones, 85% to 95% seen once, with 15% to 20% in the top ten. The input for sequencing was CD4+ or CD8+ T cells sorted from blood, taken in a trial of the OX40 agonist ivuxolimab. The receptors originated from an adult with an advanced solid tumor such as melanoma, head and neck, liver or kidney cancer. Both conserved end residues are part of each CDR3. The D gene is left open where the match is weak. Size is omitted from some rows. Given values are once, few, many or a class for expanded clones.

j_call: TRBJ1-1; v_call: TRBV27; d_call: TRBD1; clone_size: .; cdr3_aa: CASRPYLTGGSSGTEAFF; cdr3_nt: TGTGCCAGCCGCCCTTATCTTACAGGGGGCAGTTCGGGAACTGAAGCTTTCTTT
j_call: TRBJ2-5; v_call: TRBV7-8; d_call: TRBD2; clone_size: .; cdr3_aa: CASSGLAGGETQYF; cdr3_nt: TGTGCCAGCAGCGGTCTAGCGGGAGGAGAGACCCAGTACTTC
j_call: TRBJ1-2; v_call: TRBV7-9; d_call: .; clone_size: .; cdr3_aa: CASSPSPNYGYTF; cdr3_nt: TGTGCCAGCAGCCCTTCCCCTAACTATGGCTACACCTTC
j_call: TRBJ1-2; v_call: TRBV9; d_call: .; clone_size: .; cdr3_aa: CASSRVGGYTF; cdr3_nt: TGTGCCAGCAGTCGGGTGGGTGGCTACACCTTC
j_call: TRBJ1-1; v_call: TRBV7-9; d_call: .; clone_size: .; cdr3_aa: CASSAPRTGNTEAFF; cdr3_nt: TGTGCCAGCAGCGCACCTCGAACTGGAAACACTGAAGCTTTCTTT
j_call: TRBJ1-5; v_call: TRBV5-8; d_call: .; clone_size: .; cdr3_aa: CASSSDRNNQPQHF; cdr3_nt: TGTGCCAGCAGCTCTGACAGAAATAATCAGCCCCAGCATTTT
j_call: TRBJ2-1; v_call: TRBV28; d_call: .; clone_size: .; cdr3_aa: CASSSAFLEQFF; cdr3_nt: TGTGCCAGCAGTTCAGCCTTTCTTGAGCAGTTCTTC
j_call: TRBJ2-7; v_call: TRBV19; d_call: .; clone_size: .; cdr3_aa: CASSIFADYEQYF; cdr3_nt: TGTGCCAGTAGTATATTTGCAGACTACGAGCAGTACTTC
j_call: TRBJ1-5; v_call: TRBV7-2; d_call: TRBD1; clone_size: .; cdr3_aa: CASSLGLVPTGYQPQHF; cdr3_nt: TGTGCCAGCAGCTTAGGTCTTGTCCCGACAGGGTATCAGCCCCAGCATTTT
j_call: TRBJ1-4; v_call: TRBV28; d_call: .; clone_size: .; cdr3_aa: CASSLSDAPELPFEKLFF; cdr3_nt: TGTGCCAGCAGTTTATCCGACGCACCGGAACTACCCTTTGAAAAACTGTTTTTT
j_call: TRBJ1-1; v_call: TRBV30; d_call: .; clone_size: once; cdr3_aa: CAWSTGQGPTEAFF; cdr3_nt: TGTGCCTGGAGTACAGGTCAGGGTCCCACTGAAGCTTTCTTT
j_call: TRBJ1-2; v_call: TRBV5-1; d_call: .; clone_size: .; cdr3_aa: CASSPEGGANYGYTF; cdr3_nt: TGCGCCAGCAGCCCGGAAGGGGGAGCAAACTATGGCTACACCTTC
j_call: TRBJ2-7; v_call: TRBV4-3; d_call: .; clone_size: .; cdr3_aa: CASSQERLGGDYEQYF; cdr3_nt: TGCGCCAGCAGCCAAGAAAGGCTGGGCGGAGACTACGAGCAGTACTTC
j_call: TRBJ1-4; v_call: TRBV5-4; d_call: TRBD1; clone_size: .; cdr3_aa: CASSPRDSNEKLFF; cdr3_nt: TGTGCCAGCAGCCCCCGGGACAGCAATGAAAAACTGTTTTTT
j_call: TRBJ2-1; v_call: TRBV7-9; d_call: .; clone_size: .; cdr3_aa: CASSFWEGSPDNEQFF; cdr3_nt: TGTGCCAGCAGCTTCTGGGAAGGCAGCCCAGACAATGAGCAGTTCTTC
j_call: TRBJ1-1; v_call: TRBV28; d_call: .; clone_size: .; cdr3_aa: CASSLFSKGDNTEAFF; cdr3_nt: TGTGCCAGCAGTTTATTTTCCAAGGGGGACAACACTGAAGCTTTCTTT